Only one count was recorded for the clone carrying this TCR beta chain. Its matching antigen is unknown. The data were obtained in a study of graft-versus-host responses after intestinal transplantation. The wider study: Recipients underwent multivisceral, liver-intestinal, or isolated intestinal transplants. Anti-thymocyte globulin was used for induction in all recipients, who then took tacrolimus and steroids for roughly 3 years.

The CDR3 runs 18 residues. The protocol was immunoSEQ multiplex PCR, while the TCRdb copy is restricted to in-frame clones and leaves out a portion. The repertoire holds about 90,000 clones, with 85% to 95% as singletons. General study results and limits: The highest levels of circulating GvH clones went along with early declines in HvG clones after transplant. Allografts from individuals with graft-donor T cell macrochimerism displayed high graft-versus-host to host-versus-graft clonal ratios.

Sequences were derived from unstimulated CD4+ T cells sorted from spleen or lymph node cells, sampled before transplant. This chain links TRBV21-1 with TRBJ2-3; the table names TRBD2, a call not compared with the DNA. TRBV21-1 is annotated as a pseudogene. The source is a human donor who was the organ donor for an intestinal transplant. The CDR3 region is CASSNIGSAGGPPDTQYF. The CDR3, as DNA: TGTGCCAGCAGCAATATAGGGTCGGCGGGGGGGCCCCCGGATACGCAGTATTTT.